This TCR beta chain was captured in a study of CD8 T cells in ankylosing spondylitis. Findings of the study overall: As for the disease-linked clones, they showed a CD8+ phenotype and occurred at relatively low frequencies in peripheral blood. Significant enrichment of disease-linked clones was reportedly seen in matched ankylosing spondylitis synovial fluid. Certain motif variants had earlier been reported in reactive arthritis synovial fluid and blood.

A quantitative 5'-RACE method, one with molecular barcodes, was used to make TCR beta libraries. TCRdb called the 5' RACE reads again in MiXCR, with one record for every CDR3 protein. The profile covers 45,000 to 60,000 distinct CDR3 sequences, with approximately 7.4% appearing a single time and approximately 8.5% taken by the ten largest. The V end lost 5 bases, the J end lost 1 base, and 6 bases lay between the germline ends. Germline values: CDR1 SGHRS, CDR2 YFSETQ. This CDR3 is 13 amino acids long. This clonotype was observed many times. Its antigen is unidentified. What was sequenced was blood, either unsorted or a sorted T cell fraction (not recorded which). V and J are TRBV5-1 and TRBJ2-2; D is uncertain. The sequence derives from a female donor with ankylosing spondylitis or in good health (not recorded which). Here the CDR3 reads CASRQQNTGELFF. The CDR3 bases are TGCGCCAGCAGGCAACAGAACACCGGGGAGCTGTTTTTT.